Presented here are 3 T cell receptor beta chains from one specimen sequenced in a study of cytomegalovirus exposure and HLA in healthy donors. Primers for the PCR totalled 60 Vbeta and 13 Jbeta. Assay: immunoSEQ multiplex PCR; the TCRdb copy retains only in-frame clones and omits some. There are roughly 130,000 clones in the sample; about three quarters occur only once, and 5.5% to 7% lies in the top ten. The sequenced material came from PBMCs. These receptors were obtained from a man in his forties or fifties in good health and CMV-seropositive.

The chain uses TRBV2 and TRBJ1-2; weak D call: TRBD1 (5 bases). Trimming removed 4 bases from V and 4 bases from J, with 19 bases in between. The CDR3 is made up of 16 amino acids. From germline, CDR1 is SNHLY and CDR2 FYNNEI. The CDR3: CASSGGAGRHSYGYTF. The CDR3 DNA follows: TGTGCCAGCAGTGGGGGAGCGGGACGGCATAGCTATGGCTACACCTTC. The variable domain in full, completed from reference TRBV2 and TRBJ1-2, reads EPEVTQTPSHQVTQMGQEVILRCVPISNHLYFYWYRQILGQKVEFLVSFYNNEISEKSEIFDDQFSVERPDGSNFTLKIRSTKLEDSAMYFCASSGGAGRHSYGYTFGSGTRLTVV.

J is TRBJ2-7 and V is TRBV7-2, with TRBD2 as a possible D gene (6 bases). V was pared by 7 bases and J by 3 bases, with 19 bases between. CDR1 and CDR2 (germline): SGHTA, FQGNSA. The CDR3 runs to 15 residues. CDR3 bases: TGTGCCAGCACCCTCGGGGGAACGTTCGGCTACGAGCAGTACTTC. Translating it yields CASTLGGTFGYEQYF.

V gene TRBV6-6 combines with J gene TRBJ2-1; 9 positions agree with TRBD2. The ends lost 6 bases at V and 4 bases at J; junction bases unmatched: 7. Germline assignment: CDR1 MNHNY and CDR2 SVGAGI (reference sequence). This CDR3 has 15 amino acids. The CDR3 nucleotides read TGTGCCAGCAGCTTGATAGCGGGGGCATACAATGAGCAGTTCTTC. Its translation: CASSLIAGAYNEQFF.